This T cell receptor (beta chain) was profiled in a study of blood T cells in healthy people across ages. Study-level findings and limits: Diversity was higher, and naive CD4+ cells more numerous, in long-lived donors than in aged donors.

The use of a sample-barcoded 5' primer and a J-beta primer mix characterized a second PCR of roughly 6 to 11 cycles. TCRdb recomputed calls from the 5' RACE reads with MiXCR, one row per CDR3 protein. The sample lists some 1.5 million distinct CDR3 sequences, 28% occurring once. Worth noting for this clonotype: Its antigen is unknown.

This CDR3 is built from 12 residues. Germline loops: CDR1 SQVTM, CDR2 ANQGSEA. The chain carries TRBV29-1 and TRBJ2-4; perhaps TRBD1 as D (6 bases). The J call is uncertain, as TRBJ2-7 better fits the DNA end. The TCR was taken from a woman in her thirties in good health. Sequencing input: blood. CDR3 DNA: TGCAGCGTTGAGACAGGCGACTACGAGCAGTACTTC. Its translation: CSVETGDYEQYF.